The 31 T cell receptor beta chains below come from one sample, sequenced in a study of T-cell reconstitution after alpha-beta-depleted transplantation in children. During its preparation, the TCRbeta library received unique molecular identifiers. TCRdb re-derived calls from the PCR reads in MiXCR, one entry per CDR3 protein. The sample carries 600,000 to 700,000 distinct CDR3 sequences, approximately 16% recorded once. The sample here was PBMCs from the stem cell graft donor, taken from the stem cell graft. Source of these receptors: a human donor who donated a stem cell graft to a child with acute myeloid leukemia.

The J gene is TRBJ2-7, the V gene TRBV9, with 9 bases aligning to TRBD2. The germline CDR1 and CDR2 sequences are SGDLS and YYNGEE. J lost 5 bases, V lost 0 bases, and 6 bases had no gene match. This CDR3 has 15 residues. The DNA for the CDR3 is TGTGCCAGCAGCGTAGGAGCGGGGGGAATCGACGAGCAGTACTTC. Its protein product is CASSVGAGGIDEQYF. The whole variable domain, remainder taken from reference TRBV9 and TRBJ2-7, is DSGVTQTPKHLITATGQRVTLRCSPRSGDLSVYWYQQSLDQGLQFLIQYYNGEERAKGNILERFSAQQFPDLHSELNLSSLELGDSALYFCASSVGAGGIDEQYFGPGTRLTVT.

This clonotype was recorded many times. V gene TRBV7-2 combines with J gene TRBJ2-3; D is perhaps TRBD1 or TRBD2 (5 bases each). Trimming left V 5 bases short and J 5 bases short, with 20 bases between. CDR1 is SGHTA, CDR2 FQGNSA, per germline. CDR3 length: 16 residues. DNA of the CDR3: TGTGCCAGCAGCACAGGCACCGGGCTACGGGGAGATACGCAGTATTTT. It codes for CASSTGTGLRGDTQYF.

This clonotype was detected many times. The chain uses TRBV29-1 and TRBJ2-1; 8 nucleotides match TRBD2. The germline gives CDR1 SQVTM, CDR2 ANQGSEA. This CDR3 spans 14 amino acids. J gave up 5 bases and V 7 bases, and 10 bases lay outside the gene matches. The CDR3 nucleotides read TGCAGCGCCCACTTCGGGGGGGCCCACAATGAGCAGTTCTTC. It codes for CSAHFGGAHNEQFF.

The chain uses TRBV12-3 or TRBV12-4 and TRBJ2-2, with no clear D. Trimming cost V 4 bases and J 2 bases, with 11 bases left between them. The CDR3 has 15 amino acids. CDR3: CASSSTARNTGELFF. CDR3 nucleotide sequence: TGTGCCAGCAGTTCTACTGCCCGAAACACCGGGGAGCTGTTTTTT.

V gene TRBV28 combines with J gene TRBJ1-1; 7 nucleotides line up with TRBD1. CDR3 length: 16 amino acids. CDR1 is MDHEN, CDR2 SYDVKM, per germline. J gave up 0 bases and V 4 bases, and 8 bases lay outside the gene matches. The CDR3 coding sequence is TGTGCCAGCAGTTCCAGACAGGGAATTTTGAACACTGAAGCTTTCTTT. Protein product: CASSSRQGILNTEAFF. Full variable domain (outside the CDR3, taken from reference TRBV28 and TRBJ1-1): DVKVTQSSRYLVKRTGEKVFLECVQDMDHENMFWYRQDPGLGLRLIYFSYDVKMKEKGDIPEGYSVSREKKERFSLILESASTNQTSMYLCASSSRQGILNTEAFFGQGTRLTVV.

This clonotype was detected many times. V and J are TRBV7-2 and TRBJ2-7, with 10 bases that match TRBD2. The V and J ends lost 3 bases and 6 bases, in that order; junction bases with no gene match: 2. The V gene's germline CDR1 is SGHTA and CDR2 FQGNSA. This CDR3 has 13 amino acids. CDR3 nucleotides: TGTGCCAGCAGCTTCCAGCGGGGGGGCGAGCAGTACGTC. Translating it yields CASSFQRGGEQYV.

In its sample, this clonotype was seen many times. The V and J genes are TRBV7-8 and TRBJ1-1, with D possibly matching TRBD1 (6 bases). V was cut by 7 bases and J by 5 bases, with 14 bases left in between. Germline V CDR1 and CDR2: SGHVS, FQNEAQ. The CDR3 has 13 amino acids. CDR3 in DNA: TGTGCCAGCACCGACCAGGGGTGGACTGAAGCTTTCTTT. It codes for CASTDQGWTEAFF.

A few counts support this clonotype. J is TRBJ1-5 and V is TRBV29-1, with unresolved D. V lost 6 bases and J 3 bases, leaving 12 bases between the germline ends. The V gene's germline CDR1 is SQVTM and CDR2 ANQGSEA. This CDR3 has 13 residues. CDR3 amino acids: CSVQDTSNQPQHF. Here the CDR3 DNA reads TGCAGCGTCCAAGACACCTCCAATCAGCCCCAGCATTTT.

This clonotype has just a few counts. The chain employs TRBV5-1 and TRBJ1-4, with D possibly TRBD1 on 5 matching bases. The CDR3 is 14 amino acids. Germline V CDR1 and CDR2: SGHRS, YFSETQ. V lost 4 bases and J 7 bases, leaving 14 bases between the germline ends. In DNA form, the CDR3 reads TGCGCCAGCAGCGCTGGGGGGACGGGTGAAAAACTGTTTTTT. Translating gives CASSAGGTGEKLFF.

This clonotype was picked up many times. The chain combines TRBV27 with TRBJ2-3; D gene uncertain. Trimming removed 1 base at V and 1 base at J, with 3 bases between. The germline V gene encodes CDR1 MNHEY and CDR2 SMNVEV (reference sequence). CDR3 length: 13 amino acids. CDR3 in amino acids: CASSLFRTDTQYF. The CDR3 bases are TGTGCCAGCAGTTTATTTCGCACAGATACGCAGTATTTT.

This sequence joins TRBV25-1 and TRBJ1-6; D is unclear. CDR3 length equals 14 residues. Germline V gives CDR1 MGHDK, CDR2 SYGVNS. V shed 4 bases and J shed 5 bases, with 9 bases lying between them. This CDR3 is CASSGRINNSPLHF. CDR3 DNA sequence: TGTGCCAGCAGTGGGCGGATAAATAATTCACCCCTCCACTTT.

The gene calls are TRBV7-2 and TRBJ2-1, with D possibly matching TRBD2 (6 bases). V lost 1 base and J 2 bases, leaving 12 bases between the germline ends. The CDR3 sequence is 16 residues long. From germline, CDR1 is SGHTA and CDR2 FQGNSA. The CDR3 DNA reads TGTGCCAGCAGCTTAGGAGGCGGGGTGACCTACAATGAGCAGTTCTTC. Protein sequence: CASSLGGGVTYNEQFF.

This clonotype appeared a few times. The rearrangement links TRBV10-3 to TRBJ2-1, with TRBD1 as a possible D gene (6 bases). CDR1 and CDR2 (germline): ENHRY, SYGVKD. This CDR3 spans 15 amino acids. The ends were cut back, 3 bases at V and 5 bases at J, with 14 bases in the middle. The CDR3 coding sequence is TGTGCCATCAGTGATAGTATCGGACAGAACAATGAGCAGTTCTTC. Translating it yields CAISDSIGQNNEQFF.

The gene calls are TRBV11-2 and TRBJ2-7; D is uncertain. This CDR3 is 13 amino acids long. V lost 1 base and J lost 2, with 6 bases in between. Germline values: CDR1 SGHAT, CDR2 FQNNGV. DNA of the CDR3: TGTGCCAGCAGCTTAGCACCGACCTACGAGCAGTACGTC. Protein product: CASSLAPTYEQYV.

The CDR3 sequence is CASSERRQGAYGYTF. Here the CDR3 DNA reads TGCGCCAGCAGCGAGAGGCGACAGGGGGCCTATGGCTACACCTTC. This chain joins TRBV4-1 and TRBJ1-2; the match to TRBD1 covers 10 bases. Germline lookup yields CDR1 MGHRA and CDR2 YSYEKL. V lost 5 bases and J lost 4; bases outside the gene matches: 7. CDR3 length equals 15 residues.

This chain joins TRBV20-1 and TRBJ1-1; D is perhaps TRBD1 (5 bases). This CDR3 has 14 amino acids. With 3 bases removed from V and 7 bases from J, the gap between germline ends came to 18 bases. The germline CDR1 and CDR2 sequences are DFQATT and SNEGSKA (reference sequence). The CDR3 reads CSARGKTATIEAFF. CDR3 coding DNA: TGCAGTGCTAGGGGTAAGACAGCCACTATTGAAGCTTTCTTT.

The table lists this clonotype with many counts. The rearrangement links TRBV5-5 to TRBJ1-5; possibly TRBD1 for D (6 bases). V was shortened by 0 bases and J by 0 bases, with 13 bases between the two germline ends. Germline V gene data show CDR1 as SGHKS and CDR2 as YYEKEE (reference sequence). The CDR3 has 17 amino acids. CDR3 coding DNA: TGTGCCAGCAGCTTGGGGACAGTCAGCTATAGCAATCAGCCCCAGCATTTT. Encoded protein: CASSLGTVSYSNQPQHF.

This clonotype occurred many times. The V call is TRBV20-1, the J call TRBJ2-6; weak D call: TRBD2 (5 bases). V lost 3 bases and J 2 bases, leaving 11 bases between the germline ends. There are 15 residues in the CDR3. Germline V lookup: CDR1 DFQATT, CDR2 SNEGSKA (reference sequence). Written as DNA, the CDR3 is TGCAGTGCTAGGGAGGCAGGCGCTGGGGCCAACGTCCTGACTTTC. Translated, it gives CSAREAGAGANVLTF.

At least ten counts were recorded for this clonotype. The rearrangement uses TRBV7-2 and TRBJ2-1; 10 bases are shared with TRBD2. V lost 2 bases, J lost 4 bases, and 8 bases stayed unmatched. This CDR3 region has 17 residues. Germline assignment: CDR1 SGHTA and CDR2 FQGNSA. CDR3 nucleotide sequence: TGTGCCAGCAGCTTAAGCCCTAGCGGGGGCCTTTACAATGAGCAGTTCTTC. The encoded protein is CASSLSPSGGLYNEQFF.

In this sample, this clonotype turned up many times. The chain uses TRBV5-1 and TRBJ2-1, with 12 nucleotides matching TRBD2. Germline trimming cut 5 bases from V and 4 bases from J; bases unmatched to any gene: 4. This CDR3 region has 15 residues. Germline V gives CDR1 SGHRS, CDR2 YFSETQ. In nucleotides, the CDR3 is TGCGCCAGCAGTTATACTAGCGGGGGGTACAATGAGCAGTTCTTC. Its translation: CASSYTSGGYNEQFF.

In regard to this clonotype: It may be a read error: a sequence one base away is much more abundant. The CDR3 bases are TGTGCCAGCTGCTTGGGGGACTTTCAAGAGACCCAGTACTTC. This codes for CASCLGDFQETQYF. This chain joins TRBV5-6 and TRBJ2-5; possibly TRBD2 for D (6 bases). Germline CDR1 is SGHDT and CDR2 is YYEEEE. This CDR3 has 14 residues.

Many counts were recorded for this clonotype. The chain couples TRBV6-1 to TRBJ1-5, with TRBD1 identical over 7 bases. The germline CDR1 and CDR2 sequences are MNHNS and SASEGT. V lost 6 bases to trimming and J lost 6 bases; unmatched junction nucleotides: 8. CDR3 length: 14 residues. The CDR3 reads CASSLTGERQPQHF. In DNA form, the CDR3 reads TGTGCCAGCAGCCTAACAGGGGAACGTCAGCCCCAGCATTTT.

At least ten counts were recorded for this clonotype. V is TRBV29-1 and J is TRBJ2-7, with D perhaps TRBD2 (6 bases). V lost 8 bases, J lost 3 bases, and 17 bases lay in between. This CDR3 has 13 residues. CDR1 and CDR2 from the germline V gene are SQVTM and ANQGSEA. CDR3 in amino acids: CSPGWEASYEQYV. In nucleotides, the CDR3 is TGCAGCCCTGGTTGGGAGGCTAGCTACGAGCAGTACGTC.

This clonotype was found a few times. The rearrangement joins TRBV5-4 to TRBJ1-1; D not certain. V shed 3 bases and J shed 3 bases, with 6 bases lying between them. CDR1 SGHNT and CDR2 YYREEE come from the germline V gene (reference sequence). The CDR3 has 12 amino acids. CDR3 loop: CASSSQDTEAFF. The CDR3 nucleotides read TGTGCCAGCAGCTCCCAGGACACTGAAGCTTTCTTT.

The V and J genes are TRBV9 and TRBJ1-1; D is unresolved. V was cut by 0 bases and J by 0 bases, with 9 bases left in between. Germline CDR1 and CDR2: SGDLS and YYNGEE. The CDR3 spans 15 residues. CDR3 protein: CASSVGLAMNTEAFF. The CDR3 coding sequence is TGTGCCAGCAGCGTAGGGTTAGCTATGAACACTGAAGCTTTCTTT.

This clonotype came up many times. V and J are TRBV10-3 and TRBJ1-1; no clear D gene. Germline V gives CDR1 ENHRY, CDR2 SYGVKD. Trimming pared 2 bases from V and 4 bases from J, leaving 11 bases between. The CDR3 covers 14 residues. CDR3 sequence: CAISEDLWSTEAFF. The CDR3 DNA follows: TGTGCCATCAGTGAGGACCTGTGGAGCACTGAAGCTTTCTTT.

The chain has TRBV10-2 and TRBJ2-5; either TRBD1 or TRBD2 may fit D (5 bases each). CDR1 and CDR2 from the germline V gene are WSHSY and SAAADI. The CDR3 spans 13 residues. V lost 8 bases and J lost 2, with 12 bases in between. The CDR3 DNA follows: TGCGCCAGCTGGGGACGGCAACAAGAGACCCAGTACTTC. It encodes CASWGRQQETQYF.

This clonotype occurred many times. V is TRBV20-1 and J is TRBJ2-5; D call uncertain. V dropped 3 bases and J dropped 6 bases, with 11 bases sitting between them. The CDR3 totals 12 residues. The V gene's germline CDR1 is DFQATT and CDR2 SNEGSKA (reference sequence). As DNA, the CDR3 is TGCAGTGCTAGGGAGCAGCTGAAGACCCAGTACTTC. Translating gives CSAREQLKTQYF.

CDR3: CASSQDRGEGGELFF. CDR3 DNA sequence: TGTGCCAGCAGCCAAGATCGAGGGGAAGGCGGGGAGCTGTTTTTT. This chain links TRBV14 with TRBJ2-2; D may be TRBD1 or TRBD2 (5 bases each). CDR1 and CDR2 (germline): SGHDN, FVKESK. CDR3 size: 15 residues. The V end lost 0 bases, the J end lost 7 bases, and 12 bases lay between the germline ends.

This clonotype turned up a few times. The chain links TRBV7-9 to TRBJ2-3, with TRBD1 as a possible D gene (5 bases). V lost 2 bases and J 5 bases, leaving 8 bases between the germline ends. Germline values: CDR1 SEHNR, CDR2 FQNEAQ (reference sequence). This CDR3 is built from 13 residues. CDR3 bases: TGTGCCAGCAGCTTATCCGACAGAGATACGCAGTATTTT. It specifies CASSLSDRDTQYF. Based on the CDR3 plus reference TRBV7-9 and TRBJ2-3, the full variable domain is DTGVSQNPRHKITKRGQNVTFRCDPISEHNRLYWYRQTLGQGPEFLTYFQNEAQLEKSRLLSDRFSAERPKGSFSTLEIQRTEQGDSAMYLCASSLSDRDTQYFGPGTRLTVL.

This clonotype was seen many times. V usage is TRBV5-6 and J usage is TRBJ2-3; TRBD1 aligns across 8 bases. Looked up from germline, CDR1 is SGHDT and CDR2 is YYEEEE. V lost 1 base to trimming and J lost 3 bases; unmatched junction nucleotides: 4. The CDR3 has 15 amino acids. The chain's CDR3 is CASSLRQGFTDTQYF. CDR3 sequence (DNA): TGTGCCAGCAGCTTGAGACAGGGGTTTACAGATACGCAGTATTTT.